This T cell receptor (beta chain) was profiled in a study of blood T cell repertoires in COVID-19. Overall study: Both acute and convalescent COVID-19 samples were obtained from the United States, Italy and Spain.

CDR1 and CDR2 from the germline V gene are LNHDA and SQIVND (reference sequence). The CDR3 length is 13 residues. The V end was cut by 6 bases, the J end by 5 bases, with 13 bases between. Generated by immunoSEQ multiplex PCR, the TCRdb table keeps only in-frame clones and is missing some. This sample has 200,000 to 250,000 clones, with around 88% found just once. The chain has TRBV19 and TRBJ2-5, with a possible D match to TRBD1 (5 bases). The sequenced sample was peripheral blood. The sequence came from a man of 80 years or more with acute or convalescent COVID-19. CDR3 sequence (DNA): TGTGCCAGTAGCCTAGGGGTAGTGGAGACCCAGTACTTC. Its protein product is CASSLGVVETQYF.